Ten or more counts support the clone carrying this T cell receptor beta chain. Antigen: not known. TCRdb reanalysed the reads using MiXCR and keeps one entry per CDR3 protein. The sample holds about 240,000 distinct CDR3 sequences; 6% to 8% are singletons and the top ten take around 6%. This record belongs to a study of T cell repertoires in cytomegalovirus infection. For the study at large: Evidence of both CMV infection and a matching HLA type came from public TCR beta signatures. Study-level points and caveats: Within the response measured ex vivo, HLA-C-restricted CMV-specific TCR beta clonotypes were dominant.

Germline V gene lookup returns CDR1 SGHRS and CDR2 YFSETQ. This CDR3 has 13 residues. Trimming took off 4 bases at V and 4 bases at J, with 10 bases between the two ends. Material for sequencing was PBMCs. The chain employs TRBV5-1 and TRBJ2-3; unclear D gene. The receptor was isolated from a human donor in good health (CMV status not recorded). Some clones in this sample may be carry-over from other donors' samples. The CDR3 DNA sequence: TGCGCCAGCAGCGTCGGACCGGCAGATACGCAGTATTTT. This codes for CASSVGPADTQYF.